These 6 T cell receptor beta chains share one sample of origin, sequenced in a study of PD-1 blockade in classical Hodgkin lymphoma. Exposure to brentuximab vedotin varied, and each patient had relapsed following autologous stem cell transplantation. Sequencing used immunoSEQ multiplex PCR; TCRdb keeps in-frame clones, though not all of them. The repertoire holds some 150,000 clones, around four fifths seen once, with roughly 10% in the top ten. Sequencing used peripheral blood mononuclear cells (PBMCs), obtained before the second cycle of nivolumab. These TCRs come from a human donor with classical Hodgkin lymphoma.

This clone was picked up a small number of times. The chain has TRBV6-5 and TRBJ1-5; 9 nucleotides align to TRBD1. Germline V gene sequence: CDR1 MNHEY, CDR2 SVGAGI. V lost 6 bases to trimming and J lost 6 bases; unmatched junction nucleotides: 6. This CDR3 region has 14 residues. The CDR3 region is CASRGTGRSQPQHF. The DNA of the CDR3 is TGTGCCAGCAGGGGGACAGGGAGAAGTCAGCCCCAGCATTTT.

This clone appeared a single time. Different DNA sequences within this sample yield the same CDR3. V usage is TRBV7-2 and J usage is TRBJ1-2; TRBD1 matches at 12 bases. J lost 8 bases, V lost 0 bases, and 1 base had no gene match. The CDR3 loop spans 14 amino acids. Germline CDR1 reads SGHTA; CDR2 reads FQGNSA. The CDR3 here is CASSLAGTGGGYTF. The CDR3 DNA follows: TGTGCCAGCAGCTTAGCTGGGACAGGGGGCGGCTACACCTTC.

The V and J genes are TRBV28 and TRBJ2-1; D call uncertain. Trimming took off 4 bases at V and 4 bases at J, with 17 bases between the two ends. From germline, CDR1 is MDHEN and CDR2 SYDVKM. This CDR3 comprises 16 residues. The CDR3 spells CASSSLITWRYNEQFF. The CDR3 DNA reads TGTGCCAGCAGTTCCCTTATAACGTGGAGATACAATGAGCAGTTCTTC.

Here the CDR3 DNA reads TGTGCCAGCAGCGTCCGGGACAGGGGGCTCCAGCCCCAGCATTTT. It translates to CASSVRDRGLQPQHF. This chain connects TRBV7-8 to TRBJ1-5; 12 bases fit TRBD1. The CDR3 is 15 amino acids. V shed 5 bases, J shed 7 bases, and the junction held 6 bases outside the gene matches. Germline V gene data show CDR1 as SGHVS and CDR2 as FQNEAQ.

The chain joins TRBV5-4 to TRBJ2-1; 8 bases align to TRBD2. This CDR3 has 14 amino acids. J was trimmed by 7 bases and V by 4 bases; bases with no gene match: 7. Germline loops: CDR1 SGHNT, CDR2 YYREEE (reference sequence). The CDR3 DNA sequence: TGTGCCAGCAGCCCGGGACTAGTCCGTAATGAGCAGTTCTTC. Residues: CASSPGLVRNEQFF.

V gene TRBV7-2 combines with J gene TRBJ2-3; D possibly corresponds to TRBD1 (6 bases). Germline V gives CDR1 SGHTA, CDR2 FQGNSA. The CDR3 has 16 residues. With 2 bases removed from V and 0 bases from J, the gap between germline ends came to 12 bases. CDR3 sequence reads: CASSLLGHISTDTQYF. The CDR3 nucleotides are TGTGCCAGCAGCTTATTGGGACACATTAGCACAGATACGCAGTATTTT.